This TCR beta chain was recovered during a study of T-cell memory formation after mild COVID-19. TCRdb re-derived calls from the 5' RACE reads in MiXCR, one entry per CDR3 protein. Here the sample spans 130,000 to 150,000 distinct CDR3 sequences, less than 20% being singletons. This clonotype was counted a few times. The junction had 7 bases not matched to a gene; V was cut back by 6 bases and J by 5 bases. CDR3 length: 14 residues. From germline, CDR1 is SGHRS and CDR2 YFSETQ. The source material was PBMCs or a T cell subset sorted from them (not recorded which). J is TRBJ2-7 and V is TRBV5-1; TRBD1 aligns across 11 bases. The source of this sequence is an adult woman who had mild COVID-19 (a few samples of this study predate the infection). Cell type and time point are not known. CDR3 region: CASTGGQGANEQYF. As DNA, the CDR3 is TGCGCCAGCACAGGAGGACAGGGGGCGAACGAGCAGTACTTC.